One and the same sample provided the 32 T cell receptor beta chains below, sequenced in a study of blood T cell repertoires in COVID-19. Some clones are missing from TCRdb's copy, which holds only in-frame ones; the method was immunoSEQ multiplex PCR. The repertoire holds about 150,000 clones, with 70% to 90% as singletons. Sequenced material: peripheral blood. These receptors all come from an older woman with acute or convalescent COVID-19.

This rearrangement joins TRBV6-5 to TRBJ1-2; 8 bases are shared with TRBD1. CDR1 MNHEY and CDR2 SVGAGI come from the germline V gene. The CDR3 consists of 13 residues. Trimming cost V 6 bases and J 2 bases; bases outside gene matches: 2. The CDR3 DNA reads TGTGCCAGCAGGGACAGGGAGAACTATGGCTACACCTTC. Translated, it gives CASRDRENYGYTF.

The chain recombines TRBV4-2 with TRBJ2-7; D might be TRBD2 (6 bases). The germline V and J ends were trimmed by 0 bases and 4 bases, with 16 bases remaining between them. In germline, CDR1 is LGHNA, CDR2 YNFKEQ. This CDR3 has 16 residues. The CDR3 loop reads CASSQDRASEGYEQYF. The CDR3 region has the DNA TGTGCCAGCAGCCAAGATAGAGCTAGCGAGGGTTACGAGCAGTACTTC.

V gene TRBV25-1 combines with J gene TRBJ1-4, with 7 bases matching TRBD1. The CDR3 runs to 14 residues. After removal of 8 bases from V and 5 bases from J, the junction contained 8 bases not matched to a gene. Germline CDR1 reads MGHDK; CDR2 reads SYGVNS. Here the CDR3 DNA reads TGTGCCAGCTCAAACAGGGGACCAAATGAAAAACTGTTTTTT. Amino acid sequence: CASSNRGPNEKLFF. Variable domain in full (rest from reference TRBV25-1 and TRBJ1-4): EADIYQTPRYLVIGTGKKITLECSQTMGHDKMYWYQQDPGMELHLIHYSYGVNSTEKGDLSSESTVSRIRTEHFPLTLESARPSHTSQYLCASSNRGPNEKLFFGSGTQLSVL.

In this sample, this clone turned up once. The J gene is TRBJ1-4, the V gene TRBV6-6; TRBD1 might be the D (6 bases). There are 11 residues in the CDR3. In germline, CDR1 is MNHNY, CDR2 SVGAGI (reference sequence). Trimming took off 8 bases at V and 8 bases at J, with 9 bases between the two ends. The CDR3 DNA sequence: TGTGCCAGCGGGGGCAACGAAAAACTGTTTTTT. This sequence encodes CASGGNEKLFF.

The chain uses TRBV10-3 and TRBJ1-2, with D possibly being TRBD1 (5 bases). Germline lookup yields CDR1 ENHRY and CDR2 SYGVKD. Trimming cost V 3 bases and J 3 bases, with 8 bases left between them. This CDR3 region has 13 residues. CDR3 protein: CAISDPGDYGYTF. The CDR3 coding sequence is TGTGCCATCAGTGATCCGGGGGACTATGGCTACACCTTC.

This chain connects TRBV19 to TRBJ1-5, with D perhaps TRBD1 (5 bases). The CDR3 runs to 15 residues. The germline V gene encodes CDR1 LNHDA and CDR2 SQIVND (reference sequence). V was cut by 6 bases and J by 2 bases, with 14 bases left in between. CDR3 sequence reads: CASSPWWGGNQPQHF. The CDR3 nucleotides are TGTGCCAGTAGCCCCTGGTGGGGGGGCAATCAGCCCCAGCATTTT.

This clone has a single count. The chain has TRBV11-2 and TRBJ1-5, with D perhaps TRBD1 (5 bases). Trimming removed 5 bases from V and 6 bases from J, with 14 bases in between. Germline V gene sequence: CDR1 SGHAT, CDR2 FQNNGV. The CDR3 loop spans 14 amino acids. CDR3 sequence: CASSPAGMGQPQHF. The CDR3 bases are TGTGCCAGCAGCCCCGCAGGGATGGGTCAGCCCCAGCATTTT. Combining the CDR3 with reference TRBV11-2 and TRBJ1-5 gives the whole variable domain EAGVAQSPRYKIIEKRQSVAFWCNPISGHATLYWYQQILGQGPKLLIQFQNNGVVDDSQLPKDRFSAERLKGVDSTLKIQPAKLEDSAVYLCASSPAGMGQPQHFGDGTRLSIL.

J is TRBJ1-2 and V is TRBV14, with D uncertain. The V end lost 0 bases, the J end lost 4 bases, and 12 bases lay between the germline ends. The CDR3 length is 15 residues. Germline loops: CDR1 SGHDN, CDR2 FVKESK. In nucleotides, the CDR3 is TGTGCCAGCAGCCAAGAGCTTTCCGGTCGCTATGGCTACACCTTC. It codes for CASSQELSGRYGYTF.

The rearrangement uses TRBV30 and TRBJ1-1; D uncertain. Trimming removed 2 bases at V and 7 bases at J, with 8 bases between. CDR3 size: 11 residues. The germline CDR1 and CDR2 sequences are GTSNPN and SVGIG (reference sequence). CDR3 sequence reads: CAWSWAGEAFF. The DNA of the CDR3 is TGTGCCTGGAGTTGGGCAGGTGAAGCTTTCTTT.

This clone was seen more than once but under ten times. The V call is TRBV3-1 (or the pseudogene TRBV3-2), the J call TRBJ2-5, with a tentative D call TRBD2 (6 bases). There are 15 residues in the CDR3. CDR1 is LGHDT and CDR2 is YNNKEL in the germline V gene (reference sequence). Trimming stripped 1 base from V and 5 bases from J, with 14 bases between. CDR3 in amino acids: CASSQGGGKGETQYF. CDR3 nucleotide sequence: TGTGCCAGCAGCCAAGGGGGAGGAAAGGGGGAGACCCAGTACTTC.

The J gene is TRBJ1-5, the V gene TRBV27; perhaps TRBD1 as D (6 bases). The germline CDR1 and CDR2 sequences are MNHEY and SMNVEV (reference sequence). Trimming stripped 3 bases from V and 9 bases from J, with 15 bases between. CDR3 length equals 14 residues. The CDR3 coding sequence is TGTGCCAGCAGTTTGCGAGGGACACTAAGGCCCCAGCATTTT. It specifies CASSLRGTLRPQHF.

The chain couples TRBV5-1 to TRBJ1-5, with D possibly matching TRBD1 (5 bases). V lost 5 bases and J 1 base, leaving 13 bases between the germline ends. Germline values: CDR1 SGHRS, CDR2 YFSETQ. This CDR3 is 15 amino acids long. This chain's CDR3 is CASSYQGGSNQPQHF. As DNA, the CDR3 is TGCGCCAGCAGTTACCAGGGTGGGAGCAATCAGCCCCAGCATTTT.

The J gene is TRBJ2-7, the V gene TRBV29-1; 8 bases fit TRBD1. Germline V gene data show CDR1 as SQVTM and CDR2 as ANQGSEA. CDR3 length equals 13 residues. V lost 4 bases, J lost 2 bases, and 4 bases stayed unmatched. The CDR3 DNA sequence: TGCAGCGTTGGGGACAGGAATACCTACGAGCAGTACTTC. Its protein is CSVGDRNTYEQYF.

The J gene is TRBJ2-3, the V gene TRBV7-9; 12 nucleotides agree with TRBD1. Trimming removed 5 bases from V and 4 bases from J; junction bases left unmatched: 7. The CDR3 sequence is 16 residues long. The germline gives CDR1 SEHNR, CDR2 FQNEAQ (reference sequence). This CDR3 is CASSIAGTGGADTQYF. The CDR3 coding sequence is TGTGCCAGCAGCATTGCTGGGACAGGGGGCGCAGATACGCAGTATTTT.

The gene calls are TRBV28 and TRBJ1-3; D might be TRBD1 (6 bases). Germline loops: CDR1 MDHEN, CDR2 SYDVKM. This CDR3 comprises 12 residues. With 4 bases removed from V and 7 bases from J, the gap between germline ends came to 8 bases. The CDR3 DNA sequence: TGTGCCAGCAGTTCGCAGGGGAACACCATATATTTT. The encoded protein is CASSSQGNTIYF.

The chain carries TRBV2 and TRBJ1-4, with 7 bases lining up with TRBD1. J gave up 5 bases and V 6 bases, and 9 bases lay outside the gene matches. This CDR3 region has 15 residues. Looked up from germline, CDR1 is SNHLY and CDR2 is FYNNEI. This chain's CDR3 is CASRDQGQKNEKLFF. For the CDR3, the DNA is TGTGCCAGCAGGGACCAGGGACAGAAAAATGAAAAACTGTTTTTT.

The chain links TRBV6-5 to TRBJ1-3; possible D gene TRBD1, 5 bases. The CDR3 extends over 14 amino acids. The germline V gene encodes CDR1 MNHEY and CDR2 SVGAGI. The V end lost 5 bases, the J end lost 4 bases, and 12 bases lay between the germline ends. Here the CDR3 DNA reads TGTGCCAGCAGTCCCCGGCGGGGGGGAAACACCATATATTTT. Encoded protein: CASSPRRGGNTIYF.

This clone came up a few times. This sequence joins TRBV19 and TRBJ1-1; 7 bases are a match to TRBD1. Per the germline V gene, CDR1 is LNHDA and CDR2 is SQIVND (reference sequence). The CDR3 length is 16 residues. Trimming at V came to 6 bases and at J to 0 bases, leaving 10 bases not matched to a gene. The CDR3 is CASSAAPGQLNTEAFF. The CDR3 DNA reads as TGTGCCAGTAGCGCCGCCCCGGGACAGTTGAACACTGAAGCTTTCTTT.

V usage is TRBV5-4 and J usage is TRBJ2-7; 7 nucleotides align to TRBD2. The length of the CDR3 is 17 residues. Germline-derived CDR1 and CDR2 are SGHNT and YYREEE (reference sequence). After removal of 3 bases from V and 0 bases from J, the junction contained 12 bases not matched to a gene. The CDR3 bases are TGTGCCAGCAGCTCGGGCCGGGCTAGCGGTTACTCCTACGAGCAGTACTTC. This codes for CASSSGRASGYSYEQYF.

This clone appeared a few times. The chain uses TRBV27 and TRBJ1-6; D ambiguous. Germline CDR1 and CDR2: MNHEY and SMNVEV (reference sequence). Trimming took off 1 base at V and 10 bases at J, with 14 bases between the two ends. The CDR3 loop spans 15 amino acids. The CDR3 bases are TGTGCCAGCAGTTTATATCCCACTACGAGATCACCCCTCCACTTT. Its protein product is CASSLYPTTRSPLHF.

CDR3 amino acids: CASSIDPGGGWNTEAFF. CDR3 DNA sequence: TGTGCCAGTAGTATAGACCCCGGCGGGGGCTGGAACACTGAAGCTTTCTTT. The chain uses TRBV19 and TRBJ1-1; tentatively, D is TRBD1 (6 bases). CDR3 size: 17 residues. Germline loops: CDR1 LNHDA, CDR2 SQIVND (reference sequence). With 0 bases removed from V and 1 base from J, the gap between germline ends came to 15 bases.

CDR3 loop: CASSQSTGQGTQYF. DNA of the CDR3: TGCGCCAGCAGTCAATCCACGGGACAGGGGACGCAGTATTTT. V and J are TRBV23-1 and TRBJ2-3, with TRBD1 matching 10 bases. TRBV23-1 is given ORF status, its function remaining uncertain. The CDR3 has 14 residues. V lost 0 bases and J lost 9; bases outside the gene matches: 3.

The V gene is TRBV5-1, the J gene TRBJ1-1; perhaps TRBD1 as D (5 bases). This CDR3 region has 13 residues. Germline V gene data show CDR1 as SGHRS and CDR2 as YFSETQ. V dropped 3 bases and J dropped 7 bases, with 13 bases sitting between them. CDR3 in DNA: TGCGCCAGCAGCTCTGGACAACTCGGTGAAGCTTTCTTT. Translated, it gives CASSSGQLGEAFF. Based on the CDR3 plus reference TRBV5-1 and TRBJ1-1, the full variable domain is KAGVTQTPRYLIKTRGQQVTLSCSPISGHRSVSWYQQTPGQGLQFLFEYFSETQRNKGNFPGRFSGRQFSNSRSEMNVSTLELGDSALYLCASSSGQLGEAFFGQGTRLTVV.

This clone has a single count. The genes are TRBV29-1 and TRBJ2-3, with 7 bases aligning to TRBD1. In germline, CDR1 is SQVTM, CDR2 ANQGSEA. V shed 2 bases and J 2 bases; nucleotides not matched to a gene: 7. This CDR3 contains 15 residues. CDR3 region: CSVEKGQHSTDTQYF. CDR3 DNA sequence: TGCAGCGTTGAAAAGGGACAGCACTCCACAGATACGCAGTATTTT.

In this sample, this clone turned up many times. This chain links TRBV5-1 with TRBJ1-1; 7 positions agree with TRBD1. Losses at the gene ends were 4 bases for V and 1 base for J; bases not matched to a gene: 4. This CDR3 region has 14 residues. Germline V gene data show CDR1 as SGHRS and CDR2 as YFSETQ. The CDR3 coding sequence is TGCGCCAGCAGCCAGGGGGGTTGGAACACTGAAGCTTTCTTT. This encodes CASSQGGWNTEAFF.

The chain uses TRBV7-2 and TRBJ2-1, with 8 positions matching TRBD2. There are 16 residues in the CDR3. Germline assignment: CDR1 SGHTA and CDR2 FQGNSA. V lost 1 base, J lost 3 bases, and 5 bases stayed unmatched. CDR3 nucleotides: TGTGCCAGCAGCTTAGTGACGAGCGGGGGCTACAATGAGCAGTTCTTC. Its translation is CASSLVTSGGYNEQFF.

The chain couples TRBV9 to TRBJ2-1, with D perhaps matching TRBD2 (5 bases). In germline, CDR1 is SGDLS, CDR2 YYNGEE. The CDR3 extends over 16 amino acids. The germline V and J ends were trimmed by 3 bases and 4 bases, with 17 bases remaining between them. The CDR3 coding sequence is TGTGCCAGCAGCGCCTATTCGGGGATTAGGTACAATGAGCAGTTCTTC. Its protein is CASSAYSGIRYNEQFF. The full variable domain, completed using reference TRBV9 and TRBJ2-1, is DSGVTQTPKHLITATGQRVTLRCSPRSGDLSVYWYQQSLDQGLQFLIQYYNGEERAKGNILERFSAQQFPDLHSELNLSSLELGDSALYFCASSAYSGIRYNEQFFGPGTRLTVL.

The chain carries TRBV3-1 (or the pseudogene TRBV3-2) and TRBJ1-1, with 7 positions matching TRBD1. The germline V gene encodes CDR1 LGHDT and CDR2 YNNKEL (reference sequence). This CDR3 is 17 amino acids long. J gave up 0 bases and V 3 bases, and 10 bases lay outside the gene matches. The CDR3 nucleotides are TGTGCCAGCAGCCAGGGACAGTCAACCAGGGTGAACACTGAAGCTTTCTTT. This codes for CASSQGQSTRVNTEAFF.

As to this clone: Its ends do not fully match the called genes, so a read error is possible. The chain employs TRBV7-9 and TRBJ2-7; TRBD2 aligns across 9 bases. CDR3 size: 15 residues. CDR1 is SEHNR and CDR2 is FQNEAQ in the germline V gene (reference sequence). The CDR3 DNA reads as TGCGCCAGCCGCCGCGGGGGGGCAGGGGCCTACGAGCAGTACTTC. Its protein product is CASRRGGAGAYEQYF.

The gene calls are TRBV28 and TRBJ2-1, with a possible D match to TRBD1 (6 bases). The CDR3 spans 14 residues. The germline V gene has CDR1 MDHEN and CDR2 SYDVKM. Trimming took 6 bases from V and 4 from J, leaving 13 bases between them. CDR3 protein: CASSHGTPYNEQFF. Written as DNA, the CDR3 is TGTGCCAGCAGCCACGGGACACCGTACAATGAGCAGTTCTTC. The variable domain in full, with the rest retrieved from reference TRBV28 and TRBJ2-1, is DVKVTQSSRYLVKRTGEKVFLECVQDMDHENMFWYRQDPGLGLRLIYFSYDVKMKEKGDIPEGYSVSREKKERFSLILESASTNQTSMYLCASSHGTPYNEQFFGPGTRLTVL.

V usage is TRBV2 and J usage is TRBJ1-5; possibly TRBD1 for D (6 bases). Trimming removed 5 bases at V and 5 bases at J, with 13 bases between. Germline V gene data show CDR1 as SNHLY and CDR2 as FYNNEI. CDR3 length equals 14 residues. The CDR3 reads CASSTQGGDQPQHF. The DNA for the CDR3 is TGTGCCAGCAGTACACAGGGAGGGGATCAGCCCCAGCATTTT.

J is TRBJ2-5 and V is TRBV6-5; the D gene is possibly TRBD1 (6 bases). The germline V gene has CDR1 MNHEY and CDR2 SVGAGI. CDR3 length equals 13 residues. V lost 6 bases and J 7 bases, leaving 15 bases between the germline ends. This CDR3 is CASSGTGYGTQYF. The CDR3 bases are TGTGCCAGCAGCGGTACAGGGTACGGGACCCAGTACTTC.